This T cell receptor beta chain appears in the sequencing data of a study of cytomegalovirus exposure and HLA in healthy donors. Overall study: Both the roughly 120 validation repertoires and the approximately 620 first-cohort repertoires used the same platform, as reported by a later analysis. Notes on the study in general: Investigators reported fewer than 200 TCR beta chains as tied to cytomegalovirus. A classifier reportedly called cytomegalovirus status with high sensitivity and specificity.

Points on this clone: Antigen specificity is unknown.

Libraries were prepared by immunoSEQ multiplex PCR; TCRdb keeps only in-frame clonotypes and omits some of them. The sample includes about 78,000 clones, almost 97% of them seen just once. There are 16 residues in the CDR3. The germline CDR1 and CDR2 sequences are GTSNPN and SVGIG (reference sequence). J lost 4 bases, V lost 0 bases, and 6 bases had no gene match. The receptor was isolated from a man aged 18 to 30 in good health and CMV-seropositive. Input material: PBMCs. The V and J genes are TRBV30 and TRBJ2-2, with 9 nucleotides matching TRBD1. The chain's CDR3 is CAWSVTGGAGTGELFF. CDR3 nucleotides: TGTGCCTGGAGTGTCACAGGGGGCGCGGGCACCGGGGAGCTGTTTTTT.